The entry below describes one TCR beta chain. Antigen unknown. V was cut by 4 bases and J by 6 bases, with 10 bases left in between. The germline gives CDR1 LGHDT, CDR2 YNNKEL (reference sequence). This CDR3 is built from 12 residues. This entry comes from a study of T cell responses to AZD1222 COVID-19 vaccine. Overall study findings and caveats: Possibly, clonal diversity was underestimated; donors were largely white British and included more females. Vaccine-associated CD4 TCRs spanned spike, dominant at 160-218 and 743-854. Unmutated variant regions are reportedly the target of nearly half of TCRs that are spike-specific. Following two doses of AZD1222, Spike-specific TCR breadth and depth rose.

Clones were sequenced by immunoSEQ multiplex PCR, and TCRdb holds only the in-frame ones, with some missing. The sample lists around 120,000 clones; roughly 90% were seen once. The sample here was peripheral blood, taken on day 0 of AZD1222 vaccination. The clonotype was recovered from an adult in good health. V is TRBV3-1 (or the pseudogene TRBV3-2) and J is TRBJ2-7; D unclear. The CDR3 region is CASSPGSAEQYF. DNA for the CDR3: TGTGCCAGCAGCCCCGGCTCGGCCGAGCAGTACTTC.